This T cell receptor (beta chain) was observed in a study of cytomegalovirus exposure and HLA in healthy donors. In the PCR, 60 Vbeta and 13 Jbeta primers were used. Libraries were prepared by immunoSEQ multiplex PCR; TCRdb keeps only in-frame clonotypes and omits some of them. The sample has 150,000 to 200,000 clones; roughly 80% are singletons. Study-wide findings and caveats: Later on, an analysis tied 15,000 to 20,000 TCR beta sequences to HLA alleles at 0.05 false discovery rate. Previous analysis showed most TCR beta V segments were productive about 87% or about 30% of the time.

Though nominally healthy at sampling, donors likely had unrecorded immune exposures. CDR3 length: 14 amino acids. The germline gives CDR1 SGHTA, CDR2 FQGNSA. Trimming removed 5 bases from V and 2 bases from J; junction bases left unmatched: 5. Points on this clone: Antigen unknown.

This chain uses TRBV7-2 with TRBJ2-7; 8 bases map to TRBD1. The source is a woman aged 25 to 39 in good health and CMV-seropositive. The sequenced sample was PBMCs. The CDR3 here is CASSGQGAPYEQYF. For the CDR3, the DNA is TGTGCCAGCAGCGGACAGGGTGCCCCCTACGAGCAGTACTTC.